Sequencing of this T cell receptor beta chain was carried out in a study of tumor and adjacent non-tumor tissue in lung cancer. The study's findings and limits: Compared with tumor, normal lung showed significantly lower TCR diversity. Higher tumor TCR diversity was associated with shorter survival.

Looked up from germline, CDR1 is MNHNS and CDR2 is SASEGT. The CDR3 extends over 15 amino acids. Regarding this clonotype: The antigen is not known. A much larger clone lies a single base off, so this may be a read error.

Three rounds of nested PCR, following a modified ARM-PCR protocol, produced the TCRbeta library. TCRdb called the multiplex PCR reads again in MiXCR, with one record for every CDR3 protein. Of roughly 200,000 distinct CDR3 sequences listed, about two thirds are singletons. RNA was extracted from bulk tissue without any cell sorting. The chain has TRBV6-1 and TRBJ2-1, with 9 bases lining up with TRBD2. Sequences were obtained from lung tumor tissue. The receptor's source is a man in his 60s with non-small cell lung cancer. The CDR3 loop is CVSSNAASGVNEQFF. CDR3 nucleotides: TGTGTCAGCAGTAATGCAGCTAGCGGGGTCAATGAGCAGTTCTTC.